This is a list of T cell receptor beta chains from one sample in a study of CXCR4 blockade with PD-1 therapy in pancreatic cancer. TCRdb keeps only in-frame clones here, not all; method: immunoSEQ multiplex PCR. Of over 7,500 clones detected, around three fifths appear once; the ten largest clones hold approximately 7%. Sequencing was carried out using tumor tissue. The receptors were sampled from a human donor with pancreatic ductal adenocarcinoma. Each CDR3 is given with its conserved first and last residue. D genes are given only for firm matches. Clone size is stated in some rows and not others, as once, few, many or a class when expanded.

TRBV10-2	few	TRBJ2-7	TRBD2	CASSQREAGEQYF	TGCGCCAGCAGCCAGCGGGAGGCTGGCGAGCAGTACTTC
TRBV11-3	NA	TRBJ2-7	TRBD2	CASSVSGGPVGEQYF	TGTGCCAGCAGCGTTAGCGGGGGCCCCGTTGGCGAGCAGTACTTC
TRBV19	NA	TRBJ1-4	TRBD1	CASSPGQANEKLFF	TGTGCCAGTAGTCCAGGACAGGCTAATGAAAAACTGTTTTTT
TRBV9	NA	TRBJ2-5	NA	CASRRAAQETQYF	TGTGCCTCCCGCCGGGCGGCCCAAGAGACCCAGTACTTC
TRBV15	few	TRBJ2-3	NA	CATSRDRGGAGTDTQYF	TGTGCCACCAGCAGAGATCGTGGGGGAGCAGGTACAGATACGCAGTATTTT
TRBV12-5	NA	TRBJ2-1	NA	CASGLGQVNEQFF	TGTGCTAGTGGTTTGGGACAGGTCAATGAGCAGTTCTTC
TRBV5-1	NA	TRBJ2-7	NA	CASSSRDGTTKGSYEQYF	TGCGCCAGCAGCTCCCGGGACGGAACCACAAAGGGCTCCTACGAGCAGTACTTC
TRBV7-7	NA	TRBJ1-4	NA	CASSRSGIDGEKLFF	TGTGCCAGCAGCAGGTCAGGGATCGACGGTGAAAAACTGTTTTTT
TRBV10-2	NA	TRBJ2-6	NA	CASMDSGSGANVLTF	TGCGCCAGTATGGACTCGGGGTCTGGGGCCAACGTCCTGACTTTC
TRBV19	NA	TRBJ1-3	NA	CASSISASSGNTIYF	TGTGCCAGTAGTATCTCCGCGAGCTCTGGAAACACCATATATTTT
TRBV4-1	NA	TRBJ2-1	NA	CASSLEVSEQFF	TGCGCCAGCAGCTTGGAGGTGAGTGAGCAGTTCTTC
TRBV9	few	TRBJ2-1	TRBD2	CASQSPVAGGNEQFF	TGTGCCAGCCAATCCCCCGTGGCGGGAGGGAATGAGCAGTTCTTC
TRBV1	NA	TRBJ2-1	NA	CASKRGSGTYNEQFF	TGCGCCAGCAAACGGGGTAGCGGGACCTACAATGAGCAGTTCTTC
TRBV5-1	NA	TRBJ2-2	NA	CASSLMQGTTGELFF	TGCGCCAGCAGCTTGATGCAGGGAACGACCGGGGAGCTGTTTTTT
TRBV18	NA	TRBJ1-5	TRBD1	CASSRGQGFNQPQHF	TGTGCCAGCTCGCGGGGACAGGGTTTCAATCAGCCCCAGCATTTT
TRBV5-1	NA	TRBJ2-3	NA	CANSQGVAADTQYF	TGCGCCAACAGCCAAGGGGTAGCGGCAGATACGCAGTATTTT
TRBV5-1	NA	TRBJ1-4	NA	CASSIAGANEKLFF	TGCGCCAGCAGCATAGCAGGGGCTAATGAAAAACTGTTTTTT
TRBV12-2	NA	TRBJ2-3	NA	CAGHNREITDTQYF	TGTGCCGGACACAACAGGGAGATCACAGATACGCAGTATTTT
TRBV30	NA	TRBJ1-2	TRBD1	CAWENRGTFYGYTF	TGTGCCTGGGAAAACAGGGGAACTTTCTATGGCTACACCTTC
TRBV29-1	NA	TRBJ2-7	NA	CSVVREASYEQYF	TGCAGCGTGGTGAGGGAGGCGTCCTACGAGCAGTACTTC
TRBV19	NA	TRBJ1-5	NA	CASSTGHFNQPQHF	TGTGCCAGTAGTACGGGACACTTCAATCAGCCCCAGCATTTT
TRBV9	few	TRBJ2-5	NA	CASSGGESQETQYF	TGTGCCAGCAGCGGAGGGGAGTCCCAAGAGACCCAGTACTTC
TRBV6-8	NA	TRBJ2-7	NA	CASSSLGHYEQYF	TGTGCCAGCAGTTCATTAGGTCACTACGAGCAGTACTTC
TRBV14	NA	TRBJ1-6	NA	CASSQRINNSPLHF	TGTGCCAGCAGCCAACGTATTAATAATTCACCCCTCCACTTT
TRBV5-1	NA	TRBJ2-6	NA	CASSLGSSGANVLTF	TGCGCCAGCAGCTTGGGGAGCTCTGGGGCCAACGTCCTGACTTTC
TRBV2	NA	TRBJ2-3	NA	CASSVMGQNTDTQYF	TGTGCCAGCAGTGTAATGGGACAAAACACAGATACGCAGTATTTT
TRBV25-1	NA	TRBJ2-1	NA	CASSEFMEGREQFF	TGTGCCAGCAGTGAATTCATGGAGGGAAGGGAGCAGTTCTTC
TRBV7-6	medium-sized	TRBJ1-1	NA	CASSLGGWNTEAFF	TGTGCCAGCAGCTTGGGGGGCTGGAACACTGAAGCTTTCTTT
TRBV28	few	TRBJ2-7	NA	CASRKILGFSVLREQYF	TGTGCCAGCAGAAAGATCCTGGGGTTTTCGGTTCTGCGGGAGCAGTACTTC
TRBV6-8	few	TRBJ2-5	NA	CASHVQAEAQYF	TGTGCCAGCCACGTTCAGGCCGAGGCCCAGTACTTC
TRBV28	few	TRBJ2-2	TRBD1	CASSRTGSTGELFF	TGTGCCAGCAGTAGGACAGGGAGCACCGGGGAGCTGTTTTTT
TRBV15	NA	TRBJ2-3	TRBD1	CATSRDSYGQGVLNTQYF	TGTGCCACCAGCAGAGATTCTTACGGACAGGGGGTTTTGAATACGCAGTATTTT
TRBV11-3	few	TRBJ2-1	NA	CASSRQGGSYNEQFF	TGTGCCAGCAGCCGCCAGGGGGGATCCTACAATGAGCAGTTCTTC
TRBV19	NA	TRBJ2-5	NA	CASRKGQETQYF	TGTGCCAGTAGGAAGGGCCAAGAGACCCAGTACTTC
TRBV6-8	few	TRBJ2-2	NA	CASSYGPGSNTGELFF	TGTGCCAGCAGTTACGGTCCAGGTTCGAACACCGGGGAGCTGTTTTTT
TRBV19	NA	TRBJ1-1	NA	CASTGNTEAFF	TGTGCCAGTACAGGGAACACTGAAGCTTTCTTT
TRBV6-7	few	TRBJ1-6	NA	CASSEAGRENSPLHF	TGTGCCAGCAGTGAAGCGGGACGGGAGAATTCACCCCTCCACTTT
TRBV29-1	NA	TRBJ2-3	NA	CSVHGGTDTQYF	TGCAGCGTCCACGGGGGAACAGATACGCAGTATTTT
TRBV14	NA	TRBJ2-7	NA	CASSQGFRGAYEQYF	TGTGCCAGCAGCCAGGGGTTCAGGGGAGCTTACGAGCAGTACTTC
TRBV7-7	NA	TRBJ1-4	NA	CASSLAPQFNEKLFF	TGTGCCAGCAGCTTGGCTCCCCAGTTCAATGAAAAACTGTTTTTT
TRBV19	NA	TRBJ2-7	TRBD1	CASSQQPSGGSFQSYEQYF	TGTGCCAGTAGTCAGCAACCATCAGGGGGCTCGTTCCAATCCTACGAGCAGTACTTC
TRBV7-2	few	TRBJ1-2	TRBD1	CASSPVAGGNYGYTF	TGTGCCAGCAGCCCTGTGGCAGGGGGCAACTATGGCTACACCTTC
TRBV28	NA	TRBJ2-7	NA	CASSSVSREQYF	TGTGCCAGCAGCTCTGTCTCACGGGAGCAGTACTTC
TRBV18	NA	TRBJ1-6	TRBD1	CASSSSGQVHSPLHF	TGTGCCAGCTCATCTAGCGGACAGGTCCATTCACCCCTCCACTTT
TRBV9	few	TRBJ2-3	NA	CASSVRRGEEDTQYF	TGTGCCAGCAGTGTGAGGAGGGGGGAGGAAGATACGCAGTATTTT
TRBV11-1	few	TRBJ2-1	TRBD1	CASSGDRGSYNEQFF	TGTGCCAGCAGCGGGGACAGGGGATCCTACAATGAGCAGTTCTTC
TRBV9	NA	TRBJ2-1	TRBD1	CASSVDGTGVLGEQFF	TGTGCCAGCAGCGTAGATGGGACAGGGGTTTTAGGTGAGCAGTTCTTC
TRBV5-1	NA	TRBJ2-3	NA	CASSQVVHPSTDTQYF	TGCGCCAGCAGCCAAGTAGTCCACCCTAGCACAGATACGCAGTATTTT
TRBV19	NA	TRBJ1-1	NA	CASSIIQNTEAFF	TGTGCCAGTAGTATCATACAGAACACTGAAGCTTTCTTT
TRBV9	few	TRBJ2-3	NA	CASSVEPGNKDTQYF	TGTGCCAGCAGCGTAGAACCTGGGAATAAAGATACGCAGTATTTT
TRBV19	NA	TRBJ1-1	NA	CAVGEGGGRMNTEAFF	TGTGCCGTGGGCGAGGGCGGAGGACGGATGAACACTGAAGCTTTCTTT
TRBV11-1	NA	TRBJ2-1	TRBD1	CASSTNRGLSNEQFF	TGTGCCAGCAGCACCAACAGGGGGCTTTCTAATGAGCAGTTCTTC
TRBV14	few	TRBJ1-1	NA	CASSQHFMNTEAFF	TGTGCCAGCAGCCAGCATTTCATGAACACTGAAGCTTTCTTT
TRBV18	NA	TRBJ1-4	TRBD1	CASSPTGSATNEKLFF	TGTGCCAGCTCACCGACAGGGTCCGCAACTAATGAAAAACTGTTTTTT
TRBV19	NA	TRBJ1-1	TRBD1	CASEEQGRYKLAFF	TGTGCCAGTGAAGAACAGGGGCGATACAAATTGGCTTTCTTT
TRBV19	NA	TRBJ2-1	TRBD1	CASSTLGQGVYEQFF	TGTGCCAGTAGTACTCTGGGACAGGGGGTTTATGAGCAGTTCTTC
TRBV30	NA	TRBJ2-7	NA	CAWSVLDEQYF	TGTGCCTGGAGTGTACTCGACGAGCAGTACTTC
TRBV18	NA	TRBJ1-2	TRBD1	CASSPRDRSGYTF	TGTGCCAGCTCCCCCCGGGACAGAAGTGGCTACACCTTC
TRBV10-2	few	TRBJ2-7	TRBD2	CASSDSGTTSYEQYF	TGCGCCAGCAGTGACTCCGGGACTACCTCCTACGAGCAGTACTTC
TRBV6-8	NA	TRBJ1-2	NA	CASAEGIANYGYTF	TGTGCCAGCGCCGAGGGAATAGCTAACTATGGTTACACCTTC